This T cell receptor (beta chain) was observed in a study of tumor and adjacent non-tumor tissue in lung cancer. Three rounds of nested PCR, following a modified ARM-PCR protocol, produced the TCRbeta library. Via MiXCR, TCRdb re-called the multiplex PCR reads, giving one row per CDR3 protein. The sample yields about 98,000 distinct CDR3 sequences, 80% seen once. CDR1 and CDR2 (germline): GTSNPN, SVGIG (reference sequence). CDR3 length: 13 residues. As for this clonotype: Given a much more abundant clone one base away, this may be a read error.

This sample's RNA came from whole unsorted tissue. This non-tumor lung sample came from over 3 cm beyond the tumor edge. The receptor was isolated from a man aged 60 to 69 with small cell lung cancer. Sequencing input: distant non-tumor lung tissue. This chain uses TRBV30 with TRBJ1-6; no reliable D call. In DNA form, the CDR3 reads TGTGCCTGGAGTGAAGGCAGTGGGTCACACCTCCACTTT. Its protein is CAWSEGSGSHLHF.